This entry lists 8 T cell receptor beta chains sequenced from one sample in a study of T-cell memory formation after mild COVID-19. In TCRdb, the 5' RACE reads were re-called with MiXCR into one record per CDR3 protein. The table has around 320,000 distinct CDR3 sequences, over 11% seen once; the top ten hold roughly 23%. The sequenced sample was PBMCs or a T cell subset sorted from them (not recorded which). These receptors came from a man in his late teens or twenties who had mild COVID-19 (a few samples of this study predate the infection). Cell type and time point are not known.

V gene TRBV18 combines with J gene TRBJ2-2, with a weak D call TRBD1 (6 bases). The V gene lost 6 bases and the J gene lost 1 base, with 15 bases spanning the gap. The CDR3 contains 16 residues. In germline, CDR1 is KGHSH, CDR2 LQKENI. In DNA form, the CDR3 reads TGTGCCAGCTCTTATGTACCGGGACAGAACACCGGGGAGCTGTTTTTT. Amino acids: CASSYVPGQNTGELFF.

The genes are TRBV11-2 and TRBJ2-3, with 8 bases matching TRBD2. This CDR3 contains 17 residues. V was clipped by 1 base and J by 4 bases; unmatched bases: 10. The germline V gene has CDR1 SGHAT and CDR2 FQNNGV. The CDR3 bases are TGTGCCAGCAGCTTAGGGCTAGCGCGGGGGGTCCCAGATACGCAGTATTTT. Translation gives CASSLGLARGVPDTQYF.

This clonotype occurred a few times. The chain has TRBV6-6 and TRBJ1-2; D gene ambiguous. Germline CDR1 and CDR2: MNHNY and SVGAGI (reference sequence). This CDR3 contains 14 residues. Trimming pared 2 bases from V and 4 bases from J, leaving 11 bases between. CDR3 loop: CASSYDRQSYGYTF. Here the CDR3 DNA reads TGTGCCAGCAGTTACGATCGTCAGAGCTATGGCTACACCTTC.

This clonotype has more than one count but fewer than ten. The rearrangement joins TRBV7-3 to TRBJ2-5, with 7 positions matching TRBD2. The CDR3 consists of 15 residues. The junction had 10 bases not matched to a gene; V was cut back by 8 bases and J by 1 base. Germline V gene sequence: CDR1 SGHTA, CDR2 FQGTGA. The CDR3, as DNA: TGTGCCAGCGGCCCAGGCGGGGGTTCCCAAGAGACCCAGTACTTC. Translation: CASGPGGGSQETQYF.

There are many counts of this clonotype. The chain recombines TRBV20-1 with TRBJ2-5; D may match TRBD1 or TRBD2 (6 bases each). This CDR3 comprises 17 residues. V lost 1 base and J lost 0, with 18 bases in between. Germline loops: CDR1 DFQATT, CDR2 SNEGSKA (reference sequence). The CDR3 bases are TGCAGTGCTAGAGTCACTTGGGGGCGGGGTAACCAAGAGACCCAGTACTTC. It specifies CSARVTWGRGNQETQYF.

The gene calls are TRBV4-1 and TRBJ2-1; either TRBD1 or TRBD2 may fit D (5 bases each). The germline V and J ends were trimmed by 2 bases and 9 bases, with 17 bases remaining between them. The CDR3 contains 15 residues. Germline CDR1 and CDR2: MGHRA and YSYEKL. The CDR3 protein is CASSQSGPRGAEQFF. CDR3 DNA: TGCGCCAGCAGCCAAAGTGGTCCGAGAGGGGCTGAGCAGTTCTTC.

This clonotype was detected a few times. This chain links TRBV12-2 with TRBJ2-1; TRBD1 is the table's D call, not checked against the DNA. TRBV12-2 is a known pseudogene. The CDR3 spans 15 residues. Here the CDR3 reads CASRLISRGIGEQFF. The CDR3 region has the DNA TGTGCAAGTCGCTTGATTAGTAGGGGCATAGGTGAGCAGTTCTTC.

This clonotype was detected only a few times. The CDR3 DNA reads as TGCGCCAGCAGCCCTGACGGGACGGTCTACGAGCAGTACGTC. Amino acids: CASSPDGTVYEQYV. The V and J genes are TRBV5-1 and TRBJ2-7, with D perhaps given as TRBD1 or TRBD2 (5 bases each). V lost 4 bases, J lost 3 bases, and 14 bases lay in between. Germline CDR1 is SGHRS and CDR2 is YFSETQ. This CDR3 spans 14 amino acids.